One and the same sample provided the 15 T cell receptor beta chains below, sequenced in a study of chemoradiotherapy in HPV16-positive cancers. Sequencing used immunoSEQ multiplex PCR; TCRdb keeps in-frame clones, though not all of them. The profile shows 3,600 or so clones, just under 95% of them singletons. Sample collection was performed from a patient who underwent chemoradiotherapy. The receptor source for this set is a human donor with HPV-associated anogenital cancer.

The CDR3 is CASSLGRGDNSPLHF. CDR3 bases: TGTGCCAGCAGCTTAGGGAGGGGCGATAATTCACCCCTCCACTTT. The J gene is TRBJ1-6, the V gene TRBV7-6, with D tentatively TRBD1 (5 bases). This CDR3 region has 15 residues. The germline V gene has CDR1 SGHVS and CDR2 FNYEAQ. Trimming took off 1 base at V and 5 bases at J, with 9 bases between the two ends.

The V and J genes are TRBV5-1 and TRBJ1-6; D is ambiguous. In germline, CDR1 is SGHRS, CDR2 YFSETQ. This CDR3 spans 16 amino acids. The V and J ends lost 2 bases and 4 bases respectively, with 13 bases between them. CDR3 sequence reads: CASSLKGSSYNSPLHF. The CDR3 region has the DNA TGCGCCAGCAGCTTAAAAGGGAGCTCTTATAATTCACCCCTCCACTTT.

The rearrangement joins TRBV19 to TRBJ1-1; D is unclear. This CDR3 region has 13 residues. CDR1 and CDR2 from the germline V gene are LNHDA and SQIVND (reference sequence). V was cut by 7 bases and J by 3 bases, with 12 bases left in between. The CDR3 reads CASKQDAYTEAFF. DNA of the CDR3: TGTGCCAGTAAGCAAGACGCGTACACTGAAGCTTTCTTT.

The V call is TRBV25-1, the J call TRBJ2-5; D might be TRBD2 (5 bases). The CDR3 consists of 13 residues. V lost 4 bases and J 3 bases, leaving 9 bases between the germline ends. The germline gives CDR1 MGHDK, CDR2 SYGVNS. CDR3 amino acids: CASSGLAEETQYF. CDR3 DNA: TGTGCCAGCAGTGGGCTAGCAGAAGAGACCCAGTACTTC.

This sequence joins TRBV25-1 and TRBJ2-2; the match to TRBD1 covers 10 bases. J lost 4 bases, V lost 2 bases, and 10 bases had no gene match. From germline, CDR1 is MGHDK and CDR2 SYGVNS. The CDR3 covers 18 residues. The CDR3 loop reads CASSEPLDRGKVTGELFF. CDR3 bases: TGTGCCAGCAGTGAACCCTTGGACAGGGGGAAGGTCACCGGGGAGCTGTTTTTT.

J is TRBJ1-1 and V is TRBV11-3; D is unclear. The CDR3 has 14 amino acids. Germline-derived CDR1 and CDR2 are SGHNT and YENEEA. The V end was cut by 5 bases, the J end by 4 bases, with 14 bases between. Written as DNA, the CDR3 is TGTGCCAGCAGCCCGGGAGGTTCGGCCACTGAAGCTTTCTTT. Translating it yields CASSPGGSATEAFF. The variable domain in full, completed from reference TRBV11-3 and TRBJ1-1, reads EAGVVQSPRYKIIEKKQPVAFWCNPISGHNTLYWYLQNLGQGPELLIRYENEEAVDDSQLPKDRFSAERLKGVDSTLKIQPAELGDSAVYLCASSPGGSATEAFFGQGTRLTVV.

The chain has TRBV30 and TRBJ1-6; D call uncertain. CDR3 length equals 14 residues. From germline, CDR1 is GTSNPN and CDR2 SVGIG (reference sequence). The V and J ends lost 0 bases and 7 bases respectively, with 10 bases between them. This CDR3 is CAWSVGRLNSPLHF. CDR3 bases: TGTGCCTGGAGTGTGGGTCGGCTAAATTCACCCCTCCACTTT.

The V and J genes are TRBV5-6 and TRBJ2-1; no reliable D call. The CDR3 is 15 residues long. The germline V gene has CDR1 SGHDT and CDR2 YYEEEE. Trimming stripped 2 bases from V and 5 bases from J, with 14 bases between. The CDR3: CASSFLGQNDNEQFF. The DNA of the CDR3 is TGTGCCAGCAGCTTTCTCGGTCAAAACGACAATGAGCAGTTCTTC.

The V and J genes are TRBV19 and TRBJ1-1; weak D call: TRBD1 (5 bases). The CDR3 runs to 13 residues. Germline CDR1 is LNHDA and CDR2 is SQIVND (reference sequence). Between the trimmed V and J ends, which lost 5 bases and 3 bases, there was a span of 10 bases. The DNA for the CDR3 is TGTGCCAGTAGTTGGGTGGGGGACACTGAAGCTTTCTTT. This sequence encodes CASSWVGDTEAFF.

V and J are TRBV30 and TRBJ1-1; unclear D gene. V lost 5 bases, J lost 0 bases, and 10 bases lay in between. This CDR3 spans 13 amino acids. The germline gives CDR1 GTSNPN, CDR2 SVGIG (reference sequence). CDR3 loop: CAWARTMNTEAFF. The CDR3 region has the DNA TGTGCCTGGGCCAGGACTATGAACACTGAAGCTTTCTTT.

This clone showed up just once. The V gene is TRBV4-2, the J gene TRBJ2-7, with 7 nucleotides matching TRBD2. Trimming removed 0 bases from V and 2 bases from J; junction bases left unmatched: 7. The germline CDR1 and CDR2 sequences are LGHNA and YNFKEQ. The CDR3 is 16 amino acids. The CDR3 reads CASSQEASGLTYEQYF. In DNA, the CDR3 is TGTGCCAGCAGCCAAGAGGCTAGCGGCTTAACCTACGAGCAGTACTTC.

The rearrangement joins TRBV6-6 to TRBJ1-4; D not certain. This CDR3 comprises 16 residues. The V end lost 1 base, the J end lost 5 bases, and 14 bases lay between the germline ends. Germline-derived CDR1 and CDR2 are MNHNY and SVGAGI (reference sequence). CDR3 in DNA: TGTGCCAGCAGTTACTGGAGGGCGAGGCGGAATGAAAAACTGTTTTTT. Its translation is CASSYWRARRNEKLFF.

The V gene is TRBV15, the J gene TRBJ2-7; D may be TRBD2 (6 bases). Germline V gene sequence: CDR1 LNHNV, CDR2 YYDKDF (reference sequence). The CDR3 has 16 amino acids. Trimming took 2 bases from V and 6 from J, leaving 20 bases between them. CDR3: CATSRSIGGSIGEQYF. As DNA, the CDR3 is TGTGCCACCAGCAGATCCATAGGAGGGTCCATCGGCGAGCAGTACTTC.

This chain links TRBV9 with TRBJ1-1; TRBD1 might be the D (6 bases). Germline assignment: CDR1 SGDLS and CDR2 YYNGEE. This CDR3 has 15 residues. Deletions cut 4 bases from V and 4 bases from J, with 17 bases between. DNA for the CDR3: TGTGCCAGCAGCCCCATCACCAGGGGTGGCACTGAAGCTTTCTTT. This sequence encodes CASSPITRGGTEAFF.

This chain connects TRBV2 to TRBJ2-3; TRBD2 aligns across 9 bases. From germline, CDR1 is SNHLY and CDR2 FYNNEI. There are 16 residues in the CDR3. The V gene end was trimmed by 2 bases and the J gene end by 4 bases; junction bases not matched to a gene: 7. CDR3 bases: TGTGCCAGCAGTGAAAGGGCTAGCGGGAACGCAGATACGCAGTATTTT. This gives the protein CASSERASGNADTQYF.